Listed below are T cell receptor beta chains from one sample, sequenced in a study of shared clonotypes between healthy human individuals. Method: immunoSEQ multiplex PCR; TCRdb's copy keeps in-frame clones and lacks some. This sample has millions of clones, with 95% found just once. Sequencing was done on a sample of naive CD4+ T cells sorted from blood. Receptors originate from a man between 18 and 29 years old in good health. Both conserved end residues are part of each CDR3. A D gene is named only where the DNA matches it firmly. Some rows mark clone size as missing; the rest say once, few, many or name a class of expanded clone.

v_gene,abundance,j_gene,d_gene,CDR3aa,CDR3nt
TRBV14,-,TRBJ2-7,TRBD2,CASSLPGLAGAWEQYF,TGTGCCAGCAGCCTCCCCGGGCTAGCGGGGGCCTGGGAGCAGTACTTC
TRBV6-1,-,TRBJ1-5,-,CASSSLPSSNQPQHF,TGTGCCAGCAGTTCCCTCCCTTCTAGCAATCAGCCCCAGCATTTT
TRBV28,-,TRBJ1-3,-,CASSLLVGSGNTIYF,TGTGCCAGCAGTTTACTGGTGGGCTCTGGAAACACCATATATTTT
TRBV6-1,-,TRBJ1-1,-,CASTYTGTEAFF,TGTGCCAGCACTTATACGGGTACTGAAGCTTTCTTT
TRBV5-4,-,TRBJ2-5,-,CASSYYGTSQETQYF,TGTGCCAGCAGCTACTACGGGACGTCCCAAGAGACCCAGTACTTC
TRBV2,-,TRBJ2-5,-,CASNLGQGKGETQYF,TGTGCCAGCAACCTGGGGCAGGGTAAAGGAGAGACCCAGTACTTC
TRBV10-2,-,TRBJ1-1,-,CASAPTLNTEAFF,TGCGCCAGCGCACCCACACTTAACACTGAAGCTTTCTTT
TRBV2,-,TRBJ2-1,-,CASSVDPYNEQFF,TGTGCCAGCAGTGTGGACCCGTACAATGAGCAGTTCTTC
TRBV6-5,-,TRBJ2-7,TRBD1,CASSTSGGFSNEQYF,TGTGCCAGCAGTACGTCAGGGGGCTTCTCCAACGAGCAGTACTTC
TRBV5-4,-,TRBJ1-1,TRBD1,CASSESDRVSTEAFF,TGTGCCAGCAGCGAATCGGACAGGGTCTCCACTGAAGCTTTCTTT
TRBV5-6,-,TRBJ2-7,-,CASSGPGTGRYEQYF,TGTGCCAGCAGCGGCCCCGGGACTGGTCGGTACGAGCAGTACTTC
TRBV15,-,TRBJ1-5,TRBD1,CATSRDRGYQPQHF,TGTGCCACCAGCAGGGACAGGGGTTATCAGCCCCAGCATTTT
TRBV18,-,TRBJ1-4,-,CASSPTGNEKLFF,TGTGCCAGCTCCCCGACGGGTAATGAAAAACTGTTTTTT
TRBV5-6,-,TRBJ1-5,TRBD1,CASSLSDREAQPQHF,TGTGCCAGCAGCTTGTCCGACAGGGAAGCTCAGCCCCAGCATTTT
TRBV11-2,-,TRBJ2-3,-,CASSDRGFTDTQYF,TGTGCCAGCAGCGACCGGGGGTTCACAGATACGCAGTATTTT
TRBV28,-,TRBJ2-1,TRBD2,CASITSGGAYEQFF,TGTGCCAGCATCACTAGCGGGGGGGCCTATGAGCAGTTCTTC
TRBV7-9,-,TRBJ2-3,TRBD1,CASSFGTGVTDTQYF,TGTGCCAGCAGCTTTGGGACAGGGGTCACAGATACGCAGTATTTT
TRBV30,-,TRBJ1-4,-,CAFQHRFGNEKLFF,TGTGCCTTTCAACACAGGTTCGGTAATGAAAAACTGTTTTTT
TRBV7-2,-,TRBJ1-1,-,CASSSFPGTATEAFF,TGTGCCAGCAGCTCGTTCCCCGGGACGGCCACTGAAGCTTTCTTT
TRBV7-2,-,TRBJ1-2,-,CASSLVRGNGYTF,TGTGCCAGCAGCTTAGTCAGGGGCAATGGCTACACCTTC
TRBV10-3,once,TRBJ1-1,TRBD1,CAISPRGTGMNTEAFF,TGTGCCATCAGTCCTCGGGGGACAGGGATGAACACTGAAGCTTTCTTT
TRBV11-3,-,TRBJ2-1,-,CASSLELVSDNEQFF,TGTGCCAGCAGCTTAGAACTAGTATCCGACAATGAGCAGTTCTTC
TRBV20-1,-,TRBJ1-2,TRBD1,CSAPQGAFTF,TGCAGTGCTCCACAGGGGGCATTCACCTTC
TRBV19,-,TRBJ2-6,-,CASRQGSGANVLTF,TGTGCCAGTAGGCAGGGCTCTGGGGCCAACGTCCTGACTTTC
TRBV28,once,TRBJ1-1,-,CASSFLVNTEAFF,TGTGCCAGCAGTTTTCTTGTGAACACTGAAGCTTTCTTT
TRBV15,-,TRBJ2-3,-,CATSRDPQGSTDTQYF,TGTGCCACCAGCAGAGATCCACAGGGTAGCACAGATACGCAGTATTTT
TRBV6-6,-,TRBJ1-4,-,CASSWRETNEKLFF,TGTGCCAGCAGTTGGAGGGAAACTAATGAAAAACTGTTTTTT
TRBV27,-,TRBJ2-2,-,CATSSLVAGELFF,TGTGCCACCTCTAGTCTGGTGGCCGGGGAGCTGTTTTTT